Described below is a single TCR beta chain sequence and its context. V trimming: 1 base; J trimming: 13 bases; junction bases outside the gene matches: 8. CDR3 size: 13 residues. In germline, CDR1 is LGHDT, CDR2 YNNKEL (reference sequence). The source of the sample is a study of blood T cell repertoires in COVID-19. Study-wide context: Whether acute or convalescent, the COVID-19 samples came from the United States, Italy and Spain.

How the authors handled the data: Estimation of nucleated cell counts was performed using reference gene primer amplification. TCRdb's table, derived via immunoSEQ multiplex PCR, lists solely in-frame clones and lacks some. Clone size and V and J calls were adopted from that table, with D and trimming inferred from the DNA. The sample includes tens of thousands of clones, over 75% of them seen just once. V and J are TRBV3-1 (or the pseudogene TRBV3-2) and TRBJ2-3; TRBD2 agrees at 7 bases. The sample taken for sequencing was peripheral blood. This TCR came from a woman in her 70s with acute or convalescent COVID-19. The CDR3 spells CASSQGARGEKYF. CDR3 nucleotides: TGTGCCAGCAGCCAAGGGGCCCGGGGGGAGAAGTATTTT.